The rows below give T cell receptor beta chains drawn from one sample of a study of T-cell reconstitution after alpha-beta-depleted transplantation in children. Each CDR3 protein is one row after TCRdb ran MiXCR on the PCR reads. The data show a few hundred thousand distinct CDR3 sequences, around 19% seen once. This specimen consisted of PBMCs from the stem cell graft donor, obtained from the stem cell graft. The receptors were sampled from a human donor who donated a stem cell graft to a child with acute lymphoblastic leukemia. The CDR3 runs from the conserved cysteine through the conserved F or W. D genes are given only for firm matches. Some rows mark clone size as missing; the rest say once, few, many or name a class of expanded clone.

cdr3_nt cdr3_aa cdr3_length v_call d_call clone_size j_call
TGTGCCAGCAGCGTCGCTTGGGGGATTAGTGAGCAGTTCTTC CASSVAWGISEQFF 14 TRBV9 - many TRBJ2-1
TGCAGTGCTAGTAGGTCCACTGAAGCTTTCTTT CSASRSTEAFF 11 TRBV20-1 - - TRBJ1-1
TGCAGTGCTCTACAGGGGTGGGACACCGGGGAGCTGTTTTTT CSALQGWDTGELFF 14 TRBV20-1 TRBD1 few TRBJ2-2
TGTGCCAGCAGTGAAGGGACGACCAACACCGGGGAGCTGTTTTTT CASSEGTTNTGELFF 15 TRBV6-1 - few TRBJ2-2
TGTGCCAGCAGTTCCGGGACAGGGCGATGGGAGCAGTACTTC CASSSGTGRWEQYF 14 TRBV7-9 TRBD1 few TRBJ2-7
TGTGCCAGCAGCGCCGGACTAGCGGACTCCTACGAGCAGTACTTC CASSAGLADSYEQYF 15 TRBV9 TRBD2 few TRBJ2-7
TGCGCCAGCAGCTTTGGATCGGGCACTGAAGCTTTCTTT CASSFGSGTEAFF 13 TRBV5-1 - few TRBJ1-1
TGTGCCAGCAGCTCCGACCTTGAAGACGAGCAGTACTTC CASSSDLEDEQYF 13 TRBV7-2 - few TRBJ2-7
TGTGCCAGCAGTTTAGCTCCGGATTGGCGGGAGGGCCTGAACACCGGGGAGCTGTTTTTT CASSLAPDWREGLNTGELFF 20 TRBV12-3/TRBV12-4 TRBD2 - TRBJ2-2
TGCAGTGCTACGGGAGTTGGCACCGGGGAGCTGTTTTTT CSATGVGTGELFF 13 TRBV20-1 - few TRBJ2-2
TGTGCCAGTAGTCGTGGGGCTCGGTTTCGAGGGGGCAATCAGCCCCAGCATTTT CASSRGARFRGGNQPQHF 18 TRBV19 - once TRBJ1-5
TGCGCCAGCAGCTTGCAAACTAGCGGACTCTCCTACGAGCAGTACTTC CASSLQTSGLSYEQYF 16 TRBV5-1 TRBD2 few TRBJ2-7
TGTGCCAGCAGTTACTCGTCACCCACTGAAGCTTTCTTT CASSYSSPTEAFF 13 TRBV6-5 - - TRBJ1-1
TGTGCCAGCAGTCCCCTTCGGGTCCTCCCTTACAATGAGCAGTTCTTC CASSPLRVLPYNEQFF 16 TRBV27 - few TRBJ2-1
TGTGCCAGCAACTGGCGGAGAAGCACAGATACGCAGTATTTT CASNWRRSTDTQYF 14 TRBV6-1 - - TRBJ2-3
TGTGCCAGCAGCAAAGGAGGCGGGACAGGGCAAGAGACCCAGTACTTC CASSKGGGTGQETQYF 16 TRBV21-1 - few TRBJ2-5
TGTGCCAGCAGTCCTCGACAGTCCCCGTTCTATGGCTACACCTTC CASSPRQSPFYGYTF 15 TRBV6-4 - - TRBJ1-2
TGTGCCAGCAGCTTGGCCACTAGCGGATTTAACAATGAGCAGTTCTTC CASSLATSGFNNEQFF 16 TRBV5-6 TRBD2 - TRBJ2-1
TGTGCCAGCAGCCGGCCGGGGGGAGTAGGAGATACGCAGTATTTT CASSRPGGVGDTQYF 15 TRBV7-6 TRBD2 few TRBJ2-3
TGTGCCAGCAGCTTACGAGGGAGTGGCTACGAGCAGTACTTC CASSLRGSGYEQYF 14 TRBV7-8 - few TRBJ2-7
TGTGCCAGCAGCGTAGGGGCGGATTCCTACAATGAGCAGTTCTTC CASSVGADSYNEQFF 15 TRBV9 - - TRBJ2-1
TGTGCCAGCAGCCCAGCATGGGCAACTAATGAAAAACTGTTTTTT CASSPAWATNEKLFF 15 TRBV7-2 - - TRBJ1-4
TGCAGTGCTAGACCGCAGCTAGAGACCGAAGCTTTCTTT CSARPQLETEAFF 13 TRBV20-1 - few TRBJ1-1
TGTGCCAGCAGCTTAGCAACCCGACTAGCGGCAGACAATGAGCAGTTCTTC CASSLATRLAADNEQFF 17 TRBV13 TRBD2 few TRBJ2-1
TGCAGTGCTAGAGATCCCAGGGCGGGGGACCAAGAGACCCAGTACTTC CSARDPRAGDQETQYF 16 TRBV20-1 TRBD2 many TRBJ2-5
TGCGCCAGCAGCACCCCCGGGACTAGTCGCACAGATACGCAGTATTTT CASSTPGTSRTDTQYF 16 TRBV4-1 TRBD2 few TRBJ2-3
TGTGCCAGCAGCTTTGACAGGGGTTACGAGCAGTACTTC CASSFDRGYEQYF 13 TRBV7-6 TRBD1 few TRBJ2-7
TGTGCCAGCAGTGGGGGGCCGGGTGGCGGGAAATACAATGAGCAGTTCTTC CASSGGPGGGKYNEQFF 17 TRBV2 - once TRBJ2-1
TGCAGCGTTGAACGGGCGAACACTGAAGCTTTCTTT CSVERANTEAFF 12 TRBV29-1 - - TRBJ1-1
TGTGCCAGCACCGATGGACTAGCGGGATCCGCAGATACGCAGTATTTT CASTDGLAGSADTQYF 16 TRBV7-9 TRBD2 - TRBJ2-3
TGTGCCAGCAGCAACTACCGGGTCTTACCCTACGAGCAGTACTTC CASSNYRVLPYEQYF 15 TRBV21-1 - - TRBJ2-7
TGTGCTAGTGGTTTGGTACTTCGGGGGACTCGCACAGATACGCAGTATTTT CASGLVLRGTRTDTQYF 17 TRBV12-5 - - TRBJ2-3
TGCAGTGCTAGGTGGGGGGGCACAGATACGCAGTATTTT CSARWGGTDTQYF 13 TRBV20-1 - few TRBJ2-3
TGTGCCAGCAGCTTATCAGAAATGGGAATAGCCAAAAACATTCAGTACTTC CASSLSEMGIAKNIQYF 17 TRBV7-2 - - TRBJ2-4
TGTGCCAGCACCGGCTTAGCACGCACCGGGGAGCTGTTTTTT CASTGLARTGELFF 14 TRBV12-3/TRBV12-4 - - TRBJ2-2
TGCGCCAGCAGCTTGGCGCCACTTAACGAGCAGTACTTC CASSLAPLNEQYF 13 TRBV5-1 - - TRBJ2-7
TGTGCCAGCAGTTGGAGCCCTAAGGGGCACGAGCAGTACTTC CASSWSPKGHEQYF 14 TRBV27 - few TRBJ2-7
TGTGCCAGCAGCTACTCAGGGCGCCGGACCGGGGAGCTGTTTTTT CASSYSGRRTGELFF 15 TRBV7-2 - - TRBJ2-2
TGCGCCAGCAGCCAAGATTGGGGGTTTCATGAAAAACTGTTTTTT CASSQDWGFHEKLFF 15 TRBV4-1 - few TRBJ1-4
TGCGCCAGCAGCCAAGTTTCTAAGACCCCGAAACCCCAGAGAGGGACTGAAGCTTTCTTT CASSQVSKTPKPQRGTEAFF 20 TRBV4-1 - - TRBJ1-1
TGCAGTGCTCCCAAGGGTTATAACACCGGGGAGCTGTTTTTT CSAPKGYNTGELFF 14 TRBV20-1 - few TRBJ2-2
TGCAGTGCTAGAGTCGTCACTTACAATGAGCAGTTCTTC CSARVVTYNEQFF 13 TRBV20-1 - few TRBJ2-1
TGTGCCAGCGAACATGTACATGAGCAGTTCTTC CASEHVHEQFF 11 TRBV27 - - TRBJ2-1
TGCGCCAGCAGCTCCCGAACTAGCGGTTACTATGAGCAGTTCTTC CASSSRTSGYYEQFF 15 TRBV5-1 TRBD2 - TRBJ2-1